A selection of T cell receptor beta chains follows, all from one sample in a study of blood T cell repertoires in COVID-19. Data came from immunoSEQ multiplex PCR; TCRdb stores just in-frame clones and leaves some out. The repertoire includes some 240,000 clones, 82% of them detected once, and 4.5% to 5.5% sits in the top ten. Sequenced: peripheral blood. These receptors originate from a woman between 70 and 85 years old with COVID-19, enrolled during active disease. CDR3s include the opening cysteine and the closing phenylalanine or tryptophan. A D gene is named only where the DNA matches it firmly. Size is omitted from some rows. Given values are once, few, many or a class for expanded clones.

clone_size	v_call	d_call	j_call	cdr3_nt	cdr3_aa
-	TRBV27	TRBD1	TRBJ2-5	TGTGCCAGCAAGCAACAGGGGCGCGAGGTGACCCAGTACTTC	CASKQQGREVTQYF
-	TRBV28	-	TRBJ1-1	TGTGCCAGCAGTTTATGGTCCAGGGGGAACACTGAAGCTTTCTTT	CASSLWSRGNTEAFF
few	TRBV21-1	-	TRBJ2-6	TGTGCCAGCAGCAAAAGTCGGCGGACTAGCCAATTCTCTGGGGCCAACGTCCTGACTTTC	CASSKSRRTSQFSGANVLTF
few	TRBV2	TRBD2	TRBJ2-1	TGTGCCAGCGATATTGGGGGACTAGCGGGAGGGCCTGGGTACAATGAGCAGTTCTTC	CASDIGGLAGGPGYNEQFF
few	TRBV11-2	TRBD1	TRBJ2-2	TGTGCCAGCAGCTTCCCGGGACAGGGAATGACCGGGGAGCTGTTTTTT	CASSFPGQGMTGELFF
-	TRBV28	TRBD2	TRBJ2-5	TGTGCCAGCAGTTTGAAGGGACTAGCGCAAGAGACCCAGTACTTC	CASSLKGLAQETQYF
-	TRBV28	-	TRBJ1-5	TGTGCCAGCAGTTTAACTCAAGGAGTCCATCAGCCCCAGCATTTT	CASSLTQGVHQPQHF
-	TRBV13	TRBD1	TRBJ1-4	TGTGCCAGCAGCTTGACAGGGATGACTAATGAAAAACTGTTTTTT	CASSLTGMTNEKLFF
-	TRBV7-8	-	TRBJ1-2	TGTGCCAGCAGCCCCCATCAAGGCTACACCTTC	CASSPHQGYTF
-	TRBV19	-	TRBJ2-1	TGTGCCAGTAGTATAGATAGGGCGGGATACAATGAGCAGTTCTTC	CASSIDRAGYNEQFF
-	TRBV29-1	-	TRBJ1-1	TGCAGCGGCACCGTACAGGGTATCACTGAAGCTTTCTTT	CSGTVQGITEAFF
-	TRBV2	-	TRBJ1-1	TGTGCCAGCTCTCAGGACATGAACACTGAAGCTTTCTTT	CASSQDMNTEAFF
-	TRBV19	TRBD1	TRBJ2-6	TGTGCCAGTAGTAGCCTCCGGGACAGGGTCACTGGGGCCAACGTCCTGACTTTC	CASSSLRDRVTGANVLTF
-	TRBV3-1/TRBV3-2	TRBD1	TRBJ1-2	TGTGCCAGCAGTTGGGACAGGGGAAGTGGCTACACCTTC	CASSWDRGSGYTF
-	TRBV28	TRBD2	TRBJ2-5	TGTGCCAGCAGCAGCGGGAGGCAGACCCAGTACTTC	CASSSGRQTQYF
-	TRBV7-3	-	TRBJ2-3	TGTGCCAGCAGCTCCAGGCCGGCAGATACGCAGTATTTT	CASSSRPADTQYF
-	TRBV7-2	TRBD2	TRBJ2-2	TGTGCCAGCAGCAAACTAGCGGGAGTGCCCGGGGAGCTGTTTTTT	CASSKLAGVPGELFF
-	TRBV28	-	TRBJ1-1	TGTGCCAGCAGTTTGCCTAACTCTATTGAAGCTTTCTTT	CASSLPNSIEAFF
-	TRBV7-2	-	TRBJ1-6	TGTGCCAGCAGTTTAAACTCCTATGTCAGCGGTTCACCCCTCCACTTT	CASSLNSYVSGSPLHF
-	TRBV6-5	-	TRBJ1-1	TGTGCCAGCACAAGACACCTGAACACTGAAGCTTTCTTT	CASTRHLNTEAFF
-	TRBV29-1	-	TRBJ1-1	TGCAGCACGAAATACAGGGATACTGAAGCTTTCTTT	CSTKYRDTEAFF
few	TRBV12-3/TRBV12-4	-	TRBJ1-1	TGTGCCAGCAGTTTTCAGGTTAACACTGAAGCTTTCTTT	CASSFQVNTEAFF
-	TRBV5-4	-	TRBJ1-4	TGTGCCAGCAGCTTGAAGGACAGTGAGGAAAAACTGTTTTTT	CASSLKDSEEKLFF